One and the same sample provided the 30 T cell receptor beta chains below, sequenced in a study of shared clonotypes between healthy human individuals. CD45RO-negative CD8 cells positively selected for CCR7 made up the naive population, which excluded terminally differentiated effector memory CD45RA+ cells. Sequenced by immunoSEQ multiplex PCR; TCRdb stores in-frame clones only, minus some. This table has 1.5 million to 2.5 million clones, about 95% appearing once. Sequences were obtained from naive CD8+ T cells sorted from blood. These receptors were obtained from a young man in good health.

A single count supports this clone. The rearrangement joins TRBV6-6 to TRBJ1-5; D unresolved. The germline CDR1 and CDR2 sequences are MNHNY and SVGAGI (reference sequence). The V gene lost 2 bases and the J gene lost 5 bases, with 10 bases spanning the gap. The CDR3 is made up of 14 amino acids. In nucleotides, the CDR3 is TGTGCCAGCAGTTACCGCTCTAGAGATCAGCCCCAGCATTTT. This sequence encodes CASSYRSRDQPQHF.

The V gene is TRBV7-8, the J gene TRBJ2-5; possible D gene TRBD1, 5 bases. V shed 5 bases and J shed 1 base, with 20 bases lying between them. From germline, CDR1 is SGHVS and CDR2 FQNEAQ. The CDR3 length is 17 residues. DNA for the CDR3: TGTGCCAGCAGCCCGAGACCAGCAGACAGCTCCCAAGAGACCCAGTACTTC. Translation: CASSPRPADSSQETQYF.

Note on this clone: A much more abundant neighbour one base away suggests this may be a read error. This chain uses TRBV7-9 with TRBJ2-7, with D unresolved. V dropped 0 bases and J dropped 5 bases, with 5 bases sitting between them. CDR1 and CDR2 (germline): SEHNR, FQNEAQ (reference sequence). The CDR3 is 12 residues long. In DNA, the CDR3 is TGTGCCAGCAGCTTAGCGGCCCACGAGCAGTACTTC. Protein product: CASSLAAHEQYF. The full variable domain, in which reference TRBV7-9 and TRBJ2-7 provide the parts outside the CDR3, is DTGVSQNPRHKITKRGQNVTFRCDPISEHNRLYWYRQTLGQGPEFLTYFQNEAQLEKSRLLSDRFSAERPKGSFSTLEIQRTEQGDSAMYLCASSLAAHEQYFGPGTRLTVT.

The chain couples TRBV6-6 to TRBJ2-7, with 7 bases fitting TRBD1. The length of the CDR3 is 14 residues. Germline trimming cut 0 bases from V and 7 bases from J; bases unmatched to any gene: 6. Germline V lookup: CDR1 MNHNY, CDR2 SVGAGI (reference sequence). The CDR3 nucleotides are TGTGCCAGCAGTTACTCTGAGGGGGCAGGGGAGCAGTACTTC. It encodes CASSYSEGAGEQYF.

The rearrangement joins TRBV11-2 to TRBJ2-5, with D possibly matching TRBD2 (5 bases). V was pared by 5 bases and J by 1 base, with 11 bases between. The germline V gene has CDR1 SGHAT and CDR2 FQNNGV. The CDR3 runs 14 residues. CDR3 protein: CASSEWTVQETQYF. CDR3 coding DNA: TGTGCCAGCAGCGAATGGACTGTCCAAGAGACCCAGTACTTC.

The genes are TRBV27 and TRBJ2-7, with D possibly being TRBD2 (5 bases). Between the trimmed V and J ends, which lost 2 bases and 3 bases, there was a span of 17 bases. CDR1 is MNHEY and CDR2 is SMNVEV in the germline V gene (reference sequence). This CDR3 spans 16 amino acids. CDR3 sequence reads: CASSLGAFEGGYEQYF. DNA of the CDR3: TGTGCCAGCAGTTTAGGAGCCTTTGAGGGTGGCTACGAGCAGTACTTC.

In its sample, this clone was seen a few times. The genes are TRBV19 and TRBJ1-3; unclear D gene. Per germline, CDR1 LNHDA and CDR2 SQIVND (reference sequence). V shed 7 bases and J shed 0 bases, with 10 bases lying between them. The CDR3 spans 14 residues. The CDR3 DNA reads TGTGCCAGTAACGGCGGTTTCTCTGGAAACACCATATATTTT. Its translation is CASNGGFSGNTIYF.

This chain uses TRBV5-6 with TRBJ1-4; weak D call: TRBD1 (6 bases). Germline assignment: CDR1 SGHDT and CDR2 YYEEEE. This CDR3 spans 17 amino acids. V was pared by 2 bases and J by 3 bases, with 17 bases between. CDR3 protein: CASSFLFLTGPNEKLFF. The CDR3, as DNA: TGTGCCAGCAGCTTTCTCTTCCTGACAGGCCCTAATGAAAAACTGTTTTTT. Full variable domain (rest looked up from reference TRBV5-6 and TRBJ1-4): DAGVTQSPTHLIKTRGQQVTLRCSPKSGHDTVSWYQQALGQGPQFIFQYYEEEERQRGNFPDRFSGHQFPNYSSELNVNALLLGDSALYLCASSFLFLTGPNEKLFFGSGTQLSVL.

This chain connects TRBV28 to TRBJ2-1; 7 positions match TRBD1. V gave up 6 bases and J gave up 3 bases; unmatched junction bases: 11. Germline CDR1 MDHEN, CDR2 SYDVKM. This CDR3 has 16 amino acids. CDR3 amino acids: CASRWDSQGYYNEQFF. DNA for the CDR3: TGTGCCAGCAGATGGGACAGCCAGGGATACTACAATGAGCAGTTCTTC.

V gene TRBV30 combines with J gene TRBJ2-2; D is unclear. Germline-derived CDR1 and CDR2 are GTSNPN and SVGIG (reference sequence). V shed 4 bases and J shed 1 base, with 7 bases lying between them. The CDR3 has 13 amino acids. This chain's CDR3 is CAWTDWNTGELFF. The CDR3 DNA is TGTGCCTGGACTGACTGGAACACCGGGGAGCTGTTTTTT.

The chain has TRBV9 and TRBJ1-4; weak D call: TRBD1 (5 bases). The CDR3 runs to 14 residues. The V gene's germline CDR1 is SGDLS and CDR2 YYNGEE. V was cut by 1 base and J by 6 bases, with 10 bases left in between. This chain's CDR3 is CASSVQGVDEKLFF. CDR3 nucleotides: TGTGCCAGCAGCGTACAGGGTGTCGATGAAAAACTGTTTTTT. The entire variable domain, with the rest obtained from reference TRBV9 and TRBJ1-4, is as follows: DSGVTQTPKHLITATGQRVTLRCSPRSGDLSVYWYQQSLDQGLQFLIQYYNGEERAKGNILERFSAQQFPDLHSELNLSSLELGDSALYFCASSVQGVDEKLFFGSGTQLSVL.

V and J are TRBV10-3 and TRBJ2-2; D might be TRBD2 (6 bases). The CDR3 runs to 16 residues. V was pared by 4 bases and J by 7 bases, with 19 bases between. Per the germline V gene, CDR1 is ENHRY and CDR2 is SYGVKD. CDR3 residues: CAISGGVGHKSGELFF. CDR3 bases: TGTGCCATCAGTGGGGGGGTAGGACACAAGAGCGGGGAGCTGTTTTTT.

The rearrangement joins TRBV7-9 to TRBJ2-5; D perhaps matches TRBD1 (5 bases). The V end was cut by 8 bases, the J end by 0 bases, with 10 bases between. The germline gives CDR1 SEHNR, CDR2 FQNEAQ (reference sequence). The CDR3 loop spans 13 amino acids. The CDR3 DNA is TGTGCCAGCCACCAGGGAAACCAAGAGACCCAGTACTTC. Translated, it gives CASHQGNQETQYF.

The chain joins TRBV13 to TRBJ2-5; the match to TRBD1 covers 11 bases. The V and J ends lost 5 bases and 5 bases, in that order; junction bases with no gene match: 7. The germline CDR1 and CDR2 sequences are PRHDT and FYEKMQ (reference sequence). The CDR3 spans 15 residues. CDR3 sequence: CASSRRGDRGETQYF. CDR3 nucleotides: TGTGCCAGCAGCCGAAGAGGGGACAGGGGGGAGACCCAGTACTTC.

DNA for the CDR3: TGTGCCAGCAGTTACTCTCCTAGCGGGGGCCTCGACGAGCAGTACTTC. This codes for CASSYSPSGGLDEQYF. The V gene is TRBV6-6, the J gene TRBJ2-7, with 10 bases aligning to TRBD2. The ends lost 0 bases at V and 5 bases at J; junction bases unmatched: 7. Germline V gene sequence: CDR1 MNHNY, CDR2 SVGAGI (reference sequence). CDR3 length: 16 residues.

This chain uses TRBV6-5 with TRBJ1-2; 9 nucleotides align to TRBD1. Germline loops: CDR1 MNHEY, CDR2 SVGAGI. The CDR3 length is 15 residues. V trimming: 2 bases; J trimming: 4 bases; junction bases outside the gene matches: 5. DNA for the CDR3: TGTGCCAGCAGTTACAGACAGGGGGTAGGCTATGGCTACACCTTC. Amino acids: CASSYRQGVGYGYTF.

As for this clone: This specimen includes other DNA sequences encoding the same CDR3. The V gene is TRBV6-1, the J gene TRBJ1-1; no clear D gene. Germline lookup yields CDR1 MNHNS and CDR2 SASEGT. Trimming left V 3 bases short and J 2 bases short, with 7 bases between. The length of the CDR3 is 13 residues. The CDR3 nucleotides are TGTGCCAGCAGTGATTCAGGTAACACTGAAGCTTTCTTT. Translation gives CASSDSGNTEAFF.

This chain uses TRBV4-1 with TRBJ2-7; D may be TRBD1 (6 bases). The CDR3 is 15 residues long. CDR1 is MGHRA and CDR2 is YSYEKL in the germline V gene. Trimming took 0 bases from V and 3 from J, leaving 12 bases between them. This chain's CDR3 is CASSQEDRLFYEQYF. In DNA, the CDR3 is TGCGCCAGCAGCCAAGAAGACAGGTTATTCTACGAGCAGTACTTC.

The V call is TRBV6-5, the J call TRBJ2-1; D is undetermined. CDR3 length equals 13 residues. Looked up from germline, CDR1 is MNHEY and CDR2 is SVGAGI. The germline V and J ends were trimmed by 4 bases and 6 bases, with 10 bases remaining between them. The CDR3 DNA reads TGTGCCAGCAGTTCCCACAGCGCCAATGAGCAGTTCTTC. Its translation: CASSSHSANEQFF.

The chain has TRBV7-9 and TRBJ1-4; D gene uncertain. There are 13 residues in the CDR3. Germline CDR1 is SEHNR and CDR2 is FQNEAQ (reference sequence). The V and J ends lost 4 bases and 8 bases respectively, with 11 bases between them. In DNA, the CDR3 is TGTGCCAGCAGCTCTCCCGGCCTCGAAAAACTGTTTTTT. This sequence encodes CASSSPGLEKLFF.

The count of this clone is one. This sequence joins TRBV30 and TRBJ2-3, with 13 positions matching TRBD2. Germline assignment: CDR1 GTSNPN and CDR2 SVGIG (reference sequence). The junction had 5 bases not matched to a gene; V was cut back by 1 base and J by 4 bases. CDR3 length: 16 residues. Written as DNA, the CDR3 is TGTGCCTGGAGTGGACTAGCGGGAGGTCTCCCAGATACGCAGTATTTT. This codes for CAWSGLAGGLPDTQYF. Together with reference TRBV30 and TRBJ2-3, the CDR3 gives the full variable domain: SQTIHQWPATLVQPVGSPLSLECTVEGTSNPNLYWYRQAAGRGLQLLFYSVGIGQISSEVPQNLSASRPQDRQFILSSKKLLLSDSGFYLCAWSGLAGGLPDTQYFGPGTRLTVL.

This clone showed up just once. The chain uses TRBV30 and TRBJ2-1; D may match TRBD1 or TRBD2 (7 bases each). The germline V gene has CDR1 GTSNPN and CDR2 SVGIG (reference sequence). The length of the CDR3 is 12 residues. Trimming removed 3 bases at V and 8 bases at J, with 11 bases between. In DNA form, the CDR3 reads TGTGCCTGGAGCGCAGGGGGGGATGAGCAGTTCTTC. It is translated as CAWSAGGDEQFF.

The CDR3 coding sequence is TGTGCCAGCAGACCCACAGGGATTCAAACAGATACGCAGTATTTT. Translated, it gives CASRPTGIQTDTQYF. The chain is built from TRBV7-6 and TRBJ2-3, with D maybe TRBD1 (6 bases). Per the germline V gene, CDR1 is SGHVS and CDR2 is FNYEAQ. CDR3 length equals 15 residues. V was clipped by 6 bases and J by 3 bases, with 16 bases between them. Filled out from reference TRBV7-6 and TRBJ2-3, the complete variable domain reads GAGVSQSPRYKVTKRGQDVALRCDPISGHVSLYWYRQALGQGPEFLTYFNYEAQQDKSGLPNDRFSAERPEGSISTLTIQRTEQRDSAMYRCASRPTGIQTDTQYFGPGTRLTVL.

The gene calls are TRBV19 and TRBJ1-4, with a weak D call TRBD1 (6 bases). Germline V gene sequence: CDR1 LNHDA, CDR2 SQIVND (reference sequence). This CDR3 is 14 amino acids long. Trimming removed 5 bases at V and 8 bases at J, with 15 bases between. CDR3 sequence (DNA): TGTGCCAGTAGTCCCGAGGACACAGGGGAAAAACTGTTTTTT. Amino acids: CASSPEDTGEKLFF.

The chain recombines TRBV4-1 with TRBJ1-2; TRBD1 aligns across 7 bases. V was clipped by 1 base and J by 4 bases; unmatched bases: 6. The CDR3 extends over 15 amino acids. Germline-derived CDR1 and CDR2 are MGHRA and YSYEKL. CDR3 protein: CASSQATGAGYGYTF. The DNA for the CDR3 is TGCGCCAGCAGCCAAGCTACAGGGGCCGGCTATGGCTACACCTTC.

The gene calls are TRBV28 and TRBJ2-3; TRBD2 matches at 9 bases. This CDR3 comprises 16 residues. The junction had 6 bases not matched to a gene; V was cut back by 5 bases and J by 0 bases. Germline CDR1 and CDR2: MDHEN and SYDVKM. The CDR3 DNA sequence: TGTGCCAGCAGTCTGACTAGCGGAACTAGCACAGATACGCAGTATTTT. Protein sequence: CASSLTSGTSTDTQYF. Looking up the rest from reference TRBV28 and TRBJ2-3 gives the full variable domain: DVKVTQSSRYLVKRTGEKVFLECVQDMDHENMFWYRQDPGLGLRLIYFSYDVKMKEKGDIPEGYSVSREKKERFSLILESASTNQTSMYLCASSLTSGTSTDTQYFGPGTRLTVL.

The chain combines TRBV7-2 with TRBJ2-3, with unresolved D. CDR3 length equals 18 residues. Germline CDR1 SGHTA, CDR2 FQGNSA. V was clipped by 3 bases and J by 1 base, with 20 bases between them. The CDR3 region is CASSFELALSWGTDTQYF. Here the CDR3 DNA reads TGTGCCAGCAGCTTTGAACTGGCCCTTAGTTGGGGCACAGATACGCAGTATTTT.

Worth noting for this clone: The same CDR3 is also encoded by other DNA sequences in this sample. This chain uses TRBV27 with TRBJ2-1; possible D gene TRBD2, 5 bases. CDR3 length equals 15 residues. Per the germline V gene, CDR1 is MNHEY and CDR2 is SMNVEV (reference sequence). V was shortened by 3 bases and J by 1 base, with 10 bases between the two germline ends. This chain's CDR3 is CASSLVSGSYNEQFF. DNA for the CDR3: TGTGCCAGCAGTTTGGTGAGCGGTTCCTACAATGAGCAGTTCTTC.

This sequence joins TRBV5-4 and TRBJ1-1, with 9 nucleotides matching TRBD1. Per the germline V gene, CDR1 is SGHNT and CDR2 is YYREEE (reference sequence). This CDR3 has 14 amino acids. The junction had 2 bases not matched to a gene; V was cut back by 0 bases and J by 5 bases. CDR3 residues: CASSLEDRGTEAFF. In DNA form, the CDR3 reads TGTGCCAGCAGCTTGGAGGACAGGGGTACTGAAGCTTTCTTT. The full variable domain, with the rest looked up from reference TRBV5-4 and TRBJ1-1, is ETGVTQSPTHLIKTRGQQVTLRCSSQSGHNTVSWYQQALGQGPQFIFQYYREEENGRGNFPPRFSGLQFPNYSSELNVNALELDDSALYLCASSLEDRGTEAFFGQGTRLTVV.

This clone appeared once. Other DNA sequences in the same sample also yield this CDR3. The chain uses TRBV7-3 and TRBJ2-5, with 14 bases that match TRBD2. The CDR3 is 16 amino acids. Germline assignment: CDR1 SGHTA and CDR2 FQGTGA. V was clipped by 4 bases and J by 1 base; unmatched bases: 2. In DNA form, the CDR3 reads TGTGCCAGCAGCTCGGGACTAGCGGGAGTCCAAGAGACCCAGTACTTC. Protein: CASSSGLAGVQETQYF.